This passage covers 15 T cell receptor beta chains from one sample sequenced in a study of T cells in Graves' hyperthyroidism and ophthalmopathy (dated by TCRdb to 2018 to 2020). The library was prepared using multiplex PCR. Reads for this sample came from an Illumina HiSeq 2000. Amplification of TCR beta CDR3 regions was carried out from RNA transcripts. A first-round RT-PCR of the TCR CDR3 used the HTBI primer set with the Qiagen OneStep RT-PCR kit. TCRdb's own reprocessing of the public reads used fastp at Q25 and MiXCR and kept productive beta chains. Identical CDR3 proteins give one entry, which carries the most common genes and DNA. The sample contains over 200,000 distinct CDR3 sequences, roughly 18% of them found a single time. About two fifths of the sample rests with the top ten. Sequenced sample: blood. Every receptor here comes from a man aged 35-49 years with Graves' hyperthyroidism.

The chain carries TRBV4-2 and TRBJ2-3; no firm D call. Germline lookup yields CDR1 LGHNA and CDR2 YNFKEQ. Trimming shortened V by 6 bases and J by 5 bases, and 9 bases separated the two germline ends. This CDR3 contains 12 residues. The CDR3 protein is CASRAIEDTQYF. Here the CDR3 DNA reads TGTGCCAGCAGGGCAATCGAAGATACGCAGTATTTT.

This chain connects TRBV11-1 to TRBJ2-2; D is ambiguous. CDR1 SGHAT and CDR2 FQDESV come from the germline V gene (reference sequence). CDR3 length equals 12 residues. V lost 3 bases to trimming and J lost 3 bases, with 2 bases between them. The CDR3 protein is CASSFYTGELFF. The DNA of the CDR3 is TGTGCCAGCAGCTTTTACACCGGGGAGCTGTTTTTT. Using reference TRBV11-1 and TRBJ2-2 for the parts outside the CDR3, the full variable domain is EAEVAQSPRYKITEKSQAVAFWCDPISGHATLYWYRQILGQGPELLVQFQDESVVDDSQLPKDRFSAERLKGVDSTLKIQPAELGDSAMYLCASSFYTGELFFGEGSRLTVL.

The genes are TRBV7-2 and TRBJ1-4; perhaps TRBD1 as D (5 bases). The CDR3 has 15 amino acids. Germline lookup yields CDR1 SGHTA and CDR2 FQGNSA. Trimming left V 1 base short and J 7 bases short, with 13 bases between. This CDR3 reads CASSLVQGGGEKLFF. The CDR3 DNA reads as TGTGCCAGCAGCTTAGTGCAGGGCGGCGGTGAAAAACTGTTTTTT.

This clonotype has a count of ten or more. This rearrangement joins TRBV4-3 to TRBJ1-1; 11 bases fit TRBD1. V gave up 4 bases and J gave up 4 bases; unmatched junction bases: 2. This CDR3 spans 14 amino acids. CDR1 LGHNA and CDR2 YSLEER come from the germline V gene. CDR3 DNA sequence: TGCGCCAGCAGCCCGGGACAGGGGGTCACTGAAGCTTTCTTT. It is translated as CASSPGQGVTEAFF.

This clonotype appeared many times. The rearrangement links TRBV7-8 to TRBJ2-5; possible D gene TRBD1, 5 bases. The V gene lost 4 bases and the J gene lost 7 bases, with 10 bases spanning the gap. Germline-derived CDR1 and CDR2 are SGHVS and FQNEAQ. The CDR3 runs 12 residues. This CDR3 reads CASSSETGTQYF. CDR3 DNA sequence: TGTGCCAGCAGCTCAGAAACAGGGACCCAGTACTTC.

This clonotype showed up many times. The V call is TRBV29-1, the J call TRBJ2-2; 9 positions match TRBD1. Germline CDR1 is SQVTM and CDR2 is ANQGSEA. V dropped 2 bases and J dropped 5; count of bases not matched to a gene: 3. The CDR3 covers 14 residues. The CDR3 sequence is CSVERDRATGELFF. CDR3 nucleotides: TGCAGCGTTGAACGGGACAGGGCAACCGGGGAGCTGTTTTTT.

This clonotype was found a few times. J is TRBJ1-1 and V is TRBV5-1, with D perhaps matching TRBD1 (5 bases). Trimming removed 3 bases from V and 8 bases from J, with 11 bases in between. Germline CDR1 is SGHRS and CDR2 is YFSETQ. CDR3 length: 12 amino acids. The CDR3 DNA is TGCGCCAGCAGCTGGGATCGGACAGAAGCTTTCTTT. Translation gives CASSWDRTEAFF.

This clonotype was observed at least ten times. The chain uses TRBV28 and TRBJ2-5, with 7 bases identical to TRBD1. V shed 4 bases and J 0 bases; nucleotides not matched to a gene: 8. Germline CDR1 and CDR2: MDHEN and SYDVKM. The CDR3 is 16 residues long. The chain's CDR3 is CASSSPAGTDQETQYF. CDR3 nucleotides: TGTGCCAGCAGTTCCCCAGCCGGGACAGACCAAGAGACCCAGTACTTC. Combining the CDR3 with reference TRBV28 and TRBJ2-5 gives the whole variable domain DVKVTQSSRYLVKRTGEKVFLECVQDMDHENMFWYRQDPGLGLRLIYFSYDVKMKEKGDIPEGYSVSREKKERFSLILESASTNQTSMYLCASSSPAGTDQETQYFGPGTRLLVL.

This clonotype was detected many times. The chain couples TRBV5-4 to TRBJ1-6, with a tentative D call TRBD1 (5 bases). This CDR3 comprises 13 residues. The germline V gene encodes CDR1 SGHNT and CDR2 YYREEE (reference sequence). The V end lost 2 bases, the J end lost 10 bases, and 10 bases lay between the germline ends. CDR3: CASSLLTDSPLHF. In DNA, the CDR3 is TGTGCCAGCAGCTTACTGACAGACTCACCCCTCCACTTT.

A note on this clonotype: A much larger clone is a single base away; this may be a read error. The chain links TRBV20-1 to TRBJ1-6, with D perhaps matching TRBD1 (6 bases). V shed 2 bases and J shed 8 bases, with 13 bases lying between them. The CDR3 runs 14 residues. The germline CDR1 and CDR2 sequences are DFQATT and SNEGSKA (reference sequence). DNA for the CDR3: TGCAGTGCTAGAAGTAGACAGGTAGATTCACCCCTCCACTTT. Translating gives CSARSRQVDSPLHF.

This clonotype was detected a few times. One end of the junction fails to match germline, which may point to a read error. The rearrangement uses TRBV5-1 and TRBJ2-5; D is unresolved. The CDR3 length is 14 residues. Per germline, CDR1 SGHRS and CDR2 YFSETQ. Here the CDR3 reads CASSWSSTAETQHF. For the CDR3, the DNA is TGCGCCAGCAGCTGGTCCTCAACGGCGGAGACCCAGCACTTC.

The chain links TRBV5-1 to TRBJ2-7, with 9 positions matching TRBD1. The CDR3 is made up of 14 amino acids. CDR1 and CDR2 (germline): SGHRS, YFSETQ. V dropped 4 bases and J dropped 6; count of bases not matched to a gene: 8. The CDR3 DNA follows: TGCGCCAGCAGCATAGGGACAGGGCTTCCCGAGCAGTACTTC. Its translation: CASSIGTGLPEQYF.

This clonotype was observed at least ten times. This rearrangement joins TRBV3-1 to TRBJ1-2; TRBD1 aligns across 7 bases. The CDR3 runs to 15 residues. Trimming took 4 bases from V and 5 from J; bases not matched to a gene: 10. Germline V gene sequence: CDR1 LGHDT, CDR2 YNNKEL (reference sequence). CDR3 in amino acids: CASSRTQGHWYGYTF. The CDR3 region has the DNA TGTGCCAGCAGCCGTACACAGGGGCACTGGTATGGCTACACCTTC.

There are many counts of this clonotype. The chain couples TRBV4-2 to TRBJ1-1; 10 bases are shared with TRBD1. This CDR3 is built from 16 residues. Germline V gene sequence: CDR1 LGHNA, CDR2 YNFKEQ. With 4 bases clipped from V and 1 base from J, the junction kept 6 bases outside the gene matches. The CDR3 DNA is TGTGCCAGCAGCCTCGGGGGGGACAGGGGGAACACTGAAGCTTTCTTT. Amino acid sequence: CASSLGGDRGNTEAFF.

This clonotype showed up just a few times. J is TRBJ2-3 and V is TRBV27, with TRBD2 identical over 8 bases. Germline V gives CDR1 MNHEY, CDR2 SMNVEV (reference sequence). Trimming removed 2 bases from V and 4 bases from J; junction bases left unmatched: 5. The CDR3 loop spans 15 amino acids. CDR3 bases: TGTGCCAGCAGTTTACTCGGGGGGGGCCCAGATACGCAGTATTTT. As protein: CASSLLGGGPDTQYF.